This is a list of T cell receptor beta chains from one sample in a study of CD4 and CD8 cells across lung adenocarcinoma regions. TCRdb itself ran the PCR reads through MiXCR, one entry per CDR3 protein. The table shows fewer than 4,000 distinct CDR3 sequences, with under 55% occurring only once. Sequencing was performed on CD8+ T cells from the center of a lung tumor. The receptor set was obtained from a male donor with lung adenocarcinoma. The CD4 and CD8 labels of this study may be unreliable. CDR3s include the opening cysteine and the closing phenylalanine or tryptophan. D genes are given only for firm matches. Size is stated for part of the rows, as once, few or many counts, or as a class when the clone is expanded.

cdr3_aa: CASSLGLEGGELFF
cdr3_nt: TGTGCCAGCAGCTTAGGGCTGGAGGGAGGGGAGCTGTTTTTT
clone_size: few
v_call: TRBV11-3
j_call: TRBJ2-2
d_call: .

cdr3_aa: CASSLALVTSGRSDEQYF
cdr3_nt: TGTGCCAGCAGCTTAGCGCTGGTGACTAGCGGGAGGTCAGATGAGCAGTACTTC
clone_size: medium-sized
v_call: TRBV7-8
j_call: TRBJ2-7
d_call: TRBD2

cdr3_aa: CASSLDLQGSYNEQFF
cdr3_nt: TGTGCCAGCAGCTTAGATCTACAGGGGTCCTACAATGAGCAGTTCTTC
clone_size: few
v_call: TRBV11-2
j_call: TRBJ2-1
d_call: TRBD1

cdr3_aa: CASSFQGTDTQYF
cdr3_nt: TGTGCCAGCAGTTTCCAGGGTACAGATACGCAGTATTTT
clone_size: large
v_call: TRBV6-6
j_call: TRBJ2-3
d_call: .

cdr3_aa: CASRKGVQETQYF
cdr3_nt: TGCGCCAGCAGGAAAGGGGTCCAAGAGACCCAGTACTTC
clone_size: .
v_call: TRBV5-1
j_call: TRBJ2-5
d_call: .

cdr3_aa: CASSYSGRGLGEQYF
cdr3_nt: TGTGCCAGCAGTTACTCGGGCAGGGGGCTTGGCGAGCAGTACTTC
clone_size: medium-sized
v_call: TRBV6-5
j_call: TRBJ2-7
d_call: TRBD1

cdr3_aa: CASSKMRLDITDTQYF
cdr3_nt: TGTGCCAGCAGTAAGATGAGACTAGATATCACAGATACGCAGTATTTT
clone_size: once
v_call: TRBV6-2/TRBV6-3
j_call: TRBJ2-3
d_call: .

cdr3_aa: CASSEYGPQETQYF
cdr3_nt: TGTGCCAGCAGTGAATACGGCCCCCAAGAGACCCAGTACTTC
clone_size: few
v_call: TRBV6-1
j_call: TRBJ2-5
d_call: .

cdr3_aa: CASRGPSRENTGELFF
cdr3_nt: TGTGCCAGCAGGGGGCCTTCGCGGGAGAACACCGGGGAGCTGTTTTTT
clone_size: .
v_call: TRBV7-8
j_call: TRBJ2-2
d_call: .

cdr3_aa: CASSPSDPADTQYF
cdr3_nt: TGCGCCAGCAGCCCCTCTGATCCCGCCGATACGCAGTATTTT
clone_size: .
v_call: TRBV4-1
j_call: TRBJ2-3
d_call: .

cdr3_aa: CASSFSGTIDNEQFF
cdr3_nt: TGTGCCAGCAGTTTTTCCGGGACTATAGACAATGAGCAGTTCTTC
clone_size: .
v_call: TRBV27
j_call: TRBJ2-1
d_call: TRBD2

cdr3_aa: CASKRAEDTEAFF
cdr3_nt: TGTGCCAGCAAAAGGGCTGAGGACACTGAAGCTTTCTTT
clone_size: .
v_call: TRBV12-3/TRBV12-4
j_call: TRBJ1-1
d_call: .

cdr3_aa: CASRVGAGGRNKETQYF
cdr3_nt: TGTGCCAGCAGAGTGGGGGCTGGGGGCCGTAACAAAGAGACGCAGTATTTC
clone_size: .
v_call: TRBV27
j_call: TRBJ2-3
d_call: .

cdr3_aa: CASSEGVSGANVLTF
cdr3_nt: TGTGCCAGCAGTGAAGGCGTTTCTGGGGCCAACGTCCTGACTTTC
clone_size: .
v_call: TRBV6-1
j_call: TRBJ2-6
d_call: .

cdr3_aa: CSARVPGATYYEQYF
cdr3_nt: TGCAGTGCTAGAGTCCCTGGAGCTACTTACTACGAGCAGTACTTC
clone_size: few
v_call: TRBV20-1
j_call: TRBJ2-7
d_call: .

cdr3_aa: CASKSGTGSSYEQYF
cdr3_nt: TGCGCCAGCAAGTCCGGGACAGGGAGCTCCTACGAGCAGTACTTC
clone_size: .
v_call: TRBV10-2
j_call: TRBJ2-7
d_call: TRBD1

cdr3_aa: CASSPDREPYEQYF
cdr3_nt: TGTGCCAGCAGCCCGGACAGGGAGCCCTACGAGCAGTATTTT
clone_size: .
v_call: TRBV11-2
j_call: TRBJ2-3
d_call: TRBD1

cdr3_aa: CASSYPWRERYNEQYF
cdr3_nt: TGTGCCAGCAGTTACCCCTGGCGGGAGAGGTACAATGAGCAGTACTTC
clone_size: few
v_call: TRBV6-2/TRBV6-3
j_call: TRBJ2-7
d_call: TRBD2

cdr3_aa: CASSYLGLNDEQFF
cdr3_nt: TGTGCCAGCAGTTACCTGGGACTAAACGATGAGCAGTTCTTC
clone_size: medium-sized
v_call: TRBV6-2/TRBV6-3
j_call: TRBJ2-1
d_call: TRBD2

cdr3_aa: CASSEEGTGPCEQFF
cdr3_nt: TGTGCCAGCAGTGAAGAGGGGACAGGGCCCTGCGAGCAGTTCTTC
clone_size: .
v_call: TRBV6-1
j_call: TRBJ2-1
d_call: TRBD1

cdr3_aa: CASSEGGLPYEQYF
cdr3_nt: TGTGCCAGCAGTGAAGGGGGGCTCCCCTACGAGCAGTACTTC
clone_size: .
v_call: TRBV6-1
j_call: TRBJ2-7
d_call: .

cdr3_aa: CASSLRQGGVLIYEQYF
cdr3_nt: TGTGCCAGCAGTTTGAGACAGGGGGGGGTTTTGATCTACGAGCAGTACTTC
clone_size: medium-sized
v_call: TRBV12-3/TRBV12-4
j_call: TRBJ2-7
d_call: TRBD1

cdr3_aa: CASSYLGTETQYF
cdr3_nt: TGTGCCAGCAGTTATCTGGGCACAGAGACGCAGTACTTC
clone_size: .
v_call: TRBV6-5
j_call: TRBJ2-5
d_call: .

cdr3_aa: CASRPTGAGEYGANVLTF
cdr3_nt: TGTGCCAGCAGGCCAACTGGGGCGGGGGAATATGGGGCCAACGTCCTGACTTTC
clone_size: .
v_call: TRBV6-1
j_call: TRBJ2-6
d_call: TRBD2

cdr3_aa: CASSESLGVSYEQYF
cdr3_nt: TGTGCCAGCAGTGAATCGCTGGGGGTCTCCTACGAGCAGTACTTC
clone_size: .
v_call: TRBV6-1
j_call: TRBJ2-7
d_call: .